Below, 15 T cell receptor beta chains from the same sample are listed, as sequenced in a study of blood T cell repertoires in COVID-19. The protocol was immunoSEQ multiplex PCR, while the TCRdb copy is restricted to in-frame clones and leaves out a portion. The top ten hold about 10% of the sample, which has about 170,000 clones, about 86% seen once. Sequencing was carried out using peripheral blood. These receptors originate from a woman between 55 and 75 years old with COVID-19, enrolled during active disease.

The chain links TRBV9 to TRBJ2-7; TRBD1 aligns across 7 bases. This CDR3 has 15 residues. V lost 0 bases to trimming and J lost 0 bases; unmatched junction nucleotides: 3. CDR1 and CDR2 from the germline V gene are SGDLS and YYNGEE. CDR3 coding DNA: TGTGCCAGCAGCGTAGCCGGGACAGACTCCTACGAGCAGTACTTC. Protein product: CASSVAGTDSYEQYF.

The chain uses TRBV6-5 and TRBJ1-2, with unresolved D. CDR3 length: 11 residues. Germline CDR1 and CDR2: MNHEY and SVGAGI. Trimming shortened V by 7 bases and J by 7 bases, and 10 bases separated the two germline ends. DNA for the CDR3: TGTGCCAGCATGCGGGGTGGTGGCTACACCTTC. It encodes CASMRGGGYTF.

The V gene is TRBV29-1, the J gene TRBJ2-2; TRBD1 matches 10 bases. V shed 2 bases and J 5 bases; nucleotides not matched to a gene: 5. Germline CDR1 and CDR2: SQVTM and ANQGSEA. The CDR3 consists of 15 residues. The CDR3 DNA reads TGCAGCGTTGAATCGGGACAGGGGAGAACCGGGGAGCTGTTTTTT. Its protein is CSVESGQGRTGELFF.

This clone appeared a single time. V and J are TRBV29-1 and TRBJ2-5, with 14 nucleotides matching TRBD2. This CDR3 region has 12 residues. V shed 7 bases, J shed 8 bases, and the junction held 3 bases outside the gene matches. Per germline, CDR1 SQVTM and CDR2 ANQGSEA. This CDR3 reads CSGGLAGATQYF. CDR3 in DNA: TGCAGCGGGGGACTAGCGGGAGCTACCCAGTACTTC.

This clone appeared a few times. The chain is built from TRBV5-1 and TRBJ1-1, with TRBD1 matching 7 bases. The CDR3 has 14 amino acids. CDR1 and CDR2 (germline): SGHRS, YFSETQ. Germline trimming cut 8 bases from V and 2 bases from J; bases unmatched to any gene: 9. CDR3 residues: CASTREGGNTEAFF. CDR3 in DNA: TGCGCCAGTACCAGGGAAGGGGGCAACACTGAAGCTTTCTTT. The whole variable domain, remainder taken from reference TRBV5-1 and TRBJ1-1, is KAGVTQTPRYLIKTRGQQVTLSCSPISGHRSVSWYQQTPGQGLQFLFEYFSETQRNKGNFPGRFSGRQFSNSRSEMNVSTLELGDSALYLCASTREGGNTEAFFGQGTRLTVV.

The CDR3 DNA reads as TGTGCCAGCAGCCAGGGGCTTTACGAGCAGTACTTC. Its protein product is CASSQGLYEQYF. The chain links TRBV3-1 (or the pseudogene TRBV3-2) to TRBJ2-7; tentatively, D is TRBD1 (5 bases). The CDR3 extends over 12 amino acids. Trimming pared 3 bases from V and 4 bases from J, leaving 7 bases between. The germline gives CDR1 LGHDT, CDR2 YNNKEL (reference sequence).

The chain links TRBV6-2 or TRBV6-3 to TRBJ2-3; D remains ambiguous. CDR1 is MNHEY and CDR2 is SVGEGT in the germline V gene. The V end was cut by 6 bases, the J end by 4 bases, with 8 bases between. This CDR3 has 12 residues. CDR3 amino acids: CASSRAPDTQYF. The CDR3 nucleotides read TGTGCCAGCAGCCGAGCCCCAGATACGCAGTATTTT.

The chain carries TRBV6-2 or TRBV6-3 and TRBJ2-6; 9 bases are a match to TRBD1. Unmatched junction bases numbered 12, after V lost 3 bases and J lost 0 bases. Germline V lookup: CDR1 MNHEY, CDR2 SVGEGT. The CDR3 spans 20 residues. CDR3 in DNA: TGTGCCAGCAGTTATTTTCTGGGACAGGGCCGTGCCTCTGGGGCCAACGTCCTGACTTTC. Encoded protein: CASSYFLGQGRASGANVLTF.

This rearrangement joins TRBV7-9 to TRBJ2-7; 14 bases map to TRBD2. Germline loops: CDR1 SEHNR, CDR2 FQNEAQ (reference sequence). J gave up 2 bases and V 2 bases, and 11 bases lay outside the gene matches. This CDR3 has 19 residues. CDR3 amino acids: CASSLLIRTSGRPPYEQYF. In nucleotides, the CDR3 is TGTGCCAGCAGCTTACTTATCCGGACTAGCGGGAGGCCCCCCTACGAGCAGTACTTC.

The J gene is TRBJ1-6, the V gene TRBV2, with TRBD1 as a possible D gene (5 bases). V lost 3 bases to trimming and J lost 6 bases, with 9 bases between them. Germline V CDR1 and CDR2: SNHLY, FYNNEI. The CDR3 consists of 14 residues. The CDR3 DNA sequence: TGTGCCAGCAGTGACGACAGCCTTAATTCACCCCTCCACTTT. Translating it yields CASSDDSLNSPLHF.

V is TRBV11-3 and J is TRBJ2-7; perhaps TRBD2 as D (5 bases). This CDR3 comprises 13 residues. Germline V gene lookup returns CDR1 SGHNT and CDR2 YENEEA. V was shortened by 1 base and J by 9 bases, with 13 bases between the two germline ends. The chain's CDR3 is CASSLAGIARQYF. CDR3 in DNA: TGTGCCAGCAGCTTAGCCGGGATAGCCCGGCAGTACTTC.

V and J are TRBV7-8 and TRBJ2-5; TRBD2 matches at 14 bases. The germline CDR1 and CDR2 sequences are SGHVS and FQNEAQ. This CDR3 has 14 amino acids. The J segment lost 6 bases and the V segment lost 10 bases, leaving 7 bases of the junction unmatched. CDR3 bases: TGTGCCACAACCGGGACTAGCGGGAGAAAGACCCAGTACTTC. Residues: CATTGTSGRKTQYF. The complete variable domain, with remaining parts taken from reference TRBV7-8 and TRBJ2-5, reads GAGVSQSPRYKVAKRGQDVALRCDPISGHVSLFWYQQALGQGPEFLTYFQNEAQLDKSGLPSDRFFAERPEGSVSTLKIQRTQQEDSAVYLCATTGTSGRKTQYFGPGTRLLVL.

As for this clone: A read error may account for a junction end that differs from germline. Other DNA sequences from this sample encode an identical CDR3 as well. The V call is TRBV27, the J call TRBJ1-4, with D perhaps matching TRBD1 (6 bases). Germline V CDR1 and CDR2: MNHEY, SMNVEV (reference sequence). The CDR3 contains 16 residues. Here the CDR3 DNA reads TGTGCCAGTAGTTTATCCGCAGGGGCCACAAACGGAAAACTGTTTTTT. It codes for CASSLSAGATNGKLFF.

The chain uses TRBV7-2 and TRBJ2-2, with 8 bases that match TRBD1. V gave up 4 bases and J gave up 2 bases; unmatched junction bases: 6. The CDR3 length is 16 residues. CDR1 and CDR2 from the germline V gene are SGHTA and FQGNSA. DNA of the CDR3: TGTGCCAGCAGCTCATACAGGGGGGAAAACACCGGGGAGCTGTTTTTT. Translated: CASSSYRGENTGELFF.

The CDR3 here is CASSLSGSGGYEQYF. DNA of the CDR3: TGTGCCAGCAGTTTAAGCGGCTCGGGAGGGTACGAGCAGTACTTC. The V call is TRBV27, the J call TRBJ2-7, with 8 bases identical to TRBD2. Trimming at V came to 2 bases and at J to 4 bases, leaving 7 bases not matched to a gene. Germline V CDR1 and CDR2: MNHEY, SMNVEV (reference sequence). The CDR3 has 15 residues.